A selection of T cell receptor beta chains follows, all from one sample in a study of blood T cells in healthy people across ages. One entry per CDR3 protein, called by TCRdb with MiXCR from the 5' RACE reads. The sample lists under 1,000,000 distinct CDR3 sequences; less than 60% were seen once. The sequenced material came from blood. These receptors all stem from a man older than 75 in good health. CDR3s include the opening cysteine and the closing phenylalanine or tryptophan. A D gene is named only where the DNA matches it firmly. Rows may omit the clone size; those that give it use once, few, many or a size class.

cdr3_aa	cdr3_nt	clone_size	v_call	d_call	j_call
CASSPTGGYETQYF	TGTGCCAGCAGTCCGACAGGGGGTTATGAGACCCAGTACTTC	.	TRBV27	TRBD1	TRBJ2-5
CASSQDDLAGGAPNNEQFF	TGCGCCAGCAGCCAAGATGACCTAGCGGGAGGGGCACCTAACAATGAGCAGTTCTTC	.	TRBV4-1	TRBD2	TRBJ2-1
CASSPSVREEYEQYF	TGTGCCAGCAGCCCTTCGGTGCGGGAGGAATACGAGCAGTACTTC	.	TRBV7-2	TRBD2	TRBJ2-7
CASSLGQGYTDTQYF	TGTGCCAGCAGTTTGGGACAGGGGTACACAGATACGCAGTATTTT	.	TRBV12-3/TRBV12-4	TRBD1	TRBJ2-3
CASSDERGEAFF	TGTGCCAGCAGTGATGAGCGAGGCGAAGCTTTCTTT	many	TRBV25-1	.	TRBJ1-1
CASCLTSGMETQYF	TGCGCCAGCTGCTTGACTAGCGGGATGGAGACCCAGTACTTC	few	TRBV5-1	TRBD2	TRBJ2-5
CASSLRLGLAGGTTSHTQYF	TGTGCCAGCAGTCTCAGACTTGGACTAGCGGGAGGCACAACATCCCATACGCAGTATTTT	.	TRBV28	TRBD2	TRBJ2-3
CASSPSDRRGEQFF	TGTGCCAGCAGCCCATCGGACAGGCGGGGTGAGCAGTTCTTC	few	TRBV7-9	.	TRBJ2-1
CASSVDTSSAYGYTF	TGTGCCAGCAGCGTCGACACCTCAAGTGCCTATGGCTACACCTTC	.	TRBV9	.	TRBJ1-2
CSANSGRADNEQFF	TGCAGTGCTAATAGCGGGAGGGCCGACAATGAGCAGTTCTTC	few	TRBV20-1	TRBD2	TRBJ2-1
CASSQDGSEAFF	TGTGCCAGCAGCCAAGACGGTTCTGAAGCTTTCTTT	few	TRBV4-2	.	TRBJ1-1
CASSLVGGPSSNYGYTF	TGCGCCAGCAGCCTAGTCGGGGGGCCGAGTAGCAACTATGGCTACACCTTC	.	TRBV4-1	.	TRBJ1-2
CASSLNRDWGYNEQFF	TGTGCCAGCAGCTTAAATCGGGACTGGGGGTACAATGAGCAGTTCTTC	many	TRBV7-9	.	TRBJ2-1
CASRPVIGQGTSEQYF	TGTGCCAGCAGGCCCGTAATCGGACAGGGTACTAGCGAGCAGTACTTC	.	TRBV7-2	TRBD1	TRBJ2-7
CASSHPGPRNYGYTF	TGCGCCAGCAGCCACCCGGGACCCCGCAACTATGGCTACACCTTC	.	TRBV4-1	.	TRBJ1-2
CASRDRVDQPQHF	TGTGCCAGCAGGGACAGGGTCGATCAGCCCCAGCATTTT	.	TRBV6-2/TRBV6-3	TRBD1	TRBJ1-5
CASSLKLAGTSTDTQYF	TGTGCCAGCAGCCTGAAACTAGCGGGGACATCCACAGATACGCAGTATTTT	few	TRBV7-2	TRBD2	TRBJ2-3
CASSPFDRRGETQYF	TGTGCCAGCTCACCCTTCGACAGGCGGGGAGAGACCCAGTACTTC	few	TRBV18	.	TRBJ2-5
CASGPTGQNYEQYF	TGCGCCAGCGGACCCACCGGACAAAACTACGAGCAGTACTTC	.	TRBV5-1	.	TRBJ2-7
CASSLTIGGRSNEQFF	TGTGCCAGCAGCCTTACAATCGGCGGGAGAAGTAATGAGCAGTTCTTC	.	TRBV3-1	TRBD2	TRBJ2-1
CATSDWGSNNEQFF	TGTGCCACCAGTGATTGGGGAAGCAACAATGAGCAGTTCTTC	.	TRBV24-1	.	TRBJ2-1
CATTGASYEQYF	TGTGCCACAACAGGGGCTTCCTACGAGCAGTACTTC	.	TRBV10-3	TRBD1	TRBJ2-7
CAYTQGNTEAFF	TGTGCCTATACACAGGGGAACACTGAAGCTTTCTTT	few	TRBV30	.	TRBJ1-1
CASSESRGTSGSLSSYEQYF	TGCGCCAGCAGTGAGTCCCGCGGGACTAGCGGGAGTCTGAGCTCCTACGAGCAGTACTTC	.	TRBV10-2	TRBD2	TRBJ2-7
CASSLEGGQGTYGYTF	TGTGCCAGCAGCTTAGAGGGGGGACAGGGTACCTATGGCTACACCTTC	.	TRBV7-2	TRBD1	TRBJ1-2
CASNHRGSNTGELFF	TGTGCCAGCAACCACAGGGGTTCTAACACCGGGGAGCTGTTTTTT	.	TRBV12-3/TRBV12-4	TRBD1	TRBJ2-2